This T cell receptor (beta chain) was sequenced in a study of identical twins. Ten or more counts support this clonotype. The antigen is unknown. Overall study results and limits: Memory repertoires lacked the insertion deficit that abundant cord blood beta clonotypes showed. Beta out-of-frame sequences showed weaker excess sharing between twins.

Healthy Caucasians were all of the donors. CDR3 length: 16 residues. Germline V gives CDR1 MGHRA, CDR2 YSYEKL. V lost 2 bases and J lost 6; bases outside the gene matches: 8. TCRdb used MiXCR to reprocess the 5' RACE reads, holding one entry per CDR3 protein. Among around 550,000 distinct CDR3 sequences, about 15% were seen once, and the ten largest hold 0.44%. The data also belong to a second study, concerning yellow fever vaccine responses in identical twins. This second report adds: It has been reported that, in twins, the vaccine T cell response seemed partly convergent and partly personalized.

Material: CD4+ T cells sorted from blood. The origin of this receptor is a young woman in good health. The J gene is TRBJ2-1, the V gene TRBV4-1; 9 nucleotides line up with TRBD1. The DNA of the CDR3 is TGCGCCAGCAGCCAACCGATCCGGGACAGGGTCAATGAGCAGTTCTTC. This gives the protein CASSQPIRDRVNEQFF.